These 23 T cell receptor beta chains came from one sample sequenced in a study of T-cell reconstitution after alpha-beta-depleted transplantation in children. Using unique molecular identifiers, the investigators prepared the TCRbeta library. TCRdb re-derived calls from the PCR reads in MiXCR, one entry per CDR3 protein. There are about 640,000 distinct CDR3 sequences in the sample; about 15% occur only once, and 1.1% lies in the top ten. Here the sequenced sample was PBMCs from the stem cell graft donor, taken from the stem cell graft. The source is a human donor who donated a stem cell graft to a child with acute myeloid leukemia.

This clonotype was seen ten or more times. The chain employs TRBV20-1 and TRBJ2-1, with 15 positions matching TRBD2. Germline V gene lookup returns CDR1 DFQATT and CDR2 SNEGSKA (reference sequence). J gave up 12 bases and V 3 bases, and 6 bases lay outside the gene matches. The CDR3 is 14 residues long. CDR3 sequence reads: CSARGTSGGLVQFF. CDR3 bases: TGCAGTGCTAGGGGGACTAGCGGGGGGTTGGTGCAGTTCTTC.

Here the CDR3 reads CASSSTGGVNQPQHF. The CDR3 region has the DNA TGTGCCAGCAGCTCGACAGGGGGGGTCAATCAGCCCCAGCATTTT. J is TRBJ1-5 and V is TRBV7-2; 9 nucleotides agree with TRBD1. CDR1 and CDR2 from the germline V gene are SGHTA and FQGNSA. The length of the CDR3 is 15 residues. The trim removed 4 bases at V and 3 bases at J, leaving 4 bases unmatched.

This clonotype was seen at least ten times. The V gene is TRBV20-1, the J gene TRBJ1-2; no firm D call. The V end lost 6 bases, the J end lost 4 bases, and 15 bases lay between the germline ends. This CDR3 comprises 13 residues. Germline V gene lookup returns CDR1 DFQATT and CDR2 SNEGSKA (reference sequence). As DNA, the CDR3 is TGCAGTGCGCCGGTCGACACGGTCTATGGCTACACCTTC. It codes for CSAPVDTVYGYTF.

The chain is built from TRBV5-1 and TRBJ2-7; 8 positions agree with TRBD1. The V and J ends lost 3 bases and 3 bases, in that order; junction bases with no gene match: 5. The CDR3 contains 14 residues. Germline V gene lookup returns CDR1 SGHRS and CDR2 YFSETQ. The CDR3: CASSSWTGCYEQYV. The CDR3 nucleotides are TGCGCCAGCAGCTCCTGGACAGGGTGCTACGAGCAGTACGTC.

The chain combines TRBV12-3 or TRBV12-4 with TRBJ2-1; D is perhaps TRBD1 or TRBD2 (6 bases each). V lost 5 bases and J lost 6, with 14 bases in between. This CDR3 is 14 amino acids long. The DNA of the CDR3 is TGTGCCAGCAGTCCCGAGGGGGGTGCCAATGAGCAGTTCTTC. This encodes CASSPEGGANEQFF.

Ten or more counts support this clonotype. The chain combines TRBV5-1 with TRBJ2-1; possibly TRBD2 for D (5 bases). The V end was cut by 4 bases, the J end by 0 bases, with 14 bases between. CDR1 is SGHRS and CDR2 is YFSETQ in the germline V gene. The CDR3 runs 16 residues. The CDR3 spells CASSAPDLSSYNEQFF. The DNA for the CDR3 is TGCGCCAGCAGCGCCCCGGACTTAAGCTCCTACAATGAGCAGTTCTTC.

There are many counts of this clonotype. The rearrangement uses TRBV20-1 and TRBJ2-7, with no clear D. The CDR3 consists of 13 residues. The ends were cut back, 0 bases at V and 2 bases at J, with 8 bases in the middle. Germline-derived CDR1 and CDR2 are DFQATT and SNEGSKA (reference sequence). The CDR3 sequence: CSARDSTAYEQYF. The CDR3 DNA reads TGCAGTGCTAGAGATTCAACAGCCTACGAGCAGTACTTC.

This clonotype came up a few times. The CDR3 reads CASTQGSGGASLKDTQYF. The DNA of the CDR3 is TGTGCCAGCACCCAAGGGAGCGGGGGGGCCTCTTTGAAAGATACGCAGTATTTT. This chain connects TRBV6-1 to TRBJ2-3; 10 bases map to TRBD2. The CDR3 extends over 18 amino acids. Germline V gives CDR1 MNHNS, CDR2 SASEGT. The V segment lost 7 bases and the J segment 5 bases; nucleotides outside the gene matches: 18.

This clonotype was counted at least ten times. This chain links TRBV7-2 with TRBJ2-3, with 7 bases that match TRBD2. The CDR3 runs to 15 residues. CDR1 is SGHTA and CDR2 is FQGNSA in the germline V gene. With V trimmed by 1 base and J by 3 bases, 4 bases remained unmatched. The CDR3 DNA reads TGTGCCAGCAGCTTAGAGTGGCGGGGGACAGATACGCAGTATTTT. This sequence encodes CASSLEWRGTDTQYF.

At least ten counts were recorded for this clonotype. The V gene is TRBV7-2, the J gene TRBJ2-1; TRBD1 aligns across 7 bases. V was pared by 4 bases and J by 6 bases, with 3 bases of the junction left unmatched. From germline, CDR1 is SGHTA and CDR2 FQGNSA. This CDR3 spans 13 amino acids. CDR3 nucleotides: TGTGCCAGCAGCTACAGGACAGGCAATGAGCAGTTCTTC. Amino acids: CASSYRTGNEQFF.

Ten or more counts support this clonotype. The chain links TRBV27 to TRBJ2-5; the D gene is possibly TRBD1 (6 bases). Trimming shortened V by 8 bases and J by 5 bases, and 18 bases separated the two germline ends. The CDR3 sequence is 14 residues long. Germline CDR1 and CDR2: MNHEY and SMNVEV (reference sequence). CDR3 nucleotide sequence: TGTGCCAGCGGGGGCCGAGGGTTTACGGAGACCCAGTACTTC. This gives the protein CASGGRGFTETQYF.

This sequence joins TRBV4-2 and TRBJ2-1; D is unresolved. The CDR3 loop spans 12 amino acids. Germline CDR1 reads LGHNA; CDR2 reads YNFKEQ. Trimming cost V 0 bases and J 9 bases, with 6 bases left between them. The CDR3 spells CASSQDRTEQFF. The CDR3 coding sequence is TGTGCCAGCAGCCAAGATCGGACTGAGCAGTTCTTC.

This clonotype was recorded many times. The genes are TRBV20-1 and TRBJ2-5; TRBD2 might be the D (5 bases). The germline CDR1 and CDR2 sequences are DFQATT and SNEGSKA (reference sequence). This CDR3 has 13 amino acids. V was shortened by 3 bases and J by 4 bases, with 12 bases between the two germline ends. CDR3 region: CSASPGIVETQYF. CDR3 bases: TGCAGTGCTAGTCCCGGGATCGTAGAGACCCAGTACTTC.

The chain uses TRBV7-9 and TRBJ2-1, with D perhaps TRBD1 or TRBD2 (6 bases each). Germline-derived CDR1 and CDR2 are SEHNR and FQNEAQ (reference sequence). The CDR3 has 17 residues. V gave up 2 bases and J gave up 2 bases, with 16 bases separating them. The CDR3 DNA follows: TGTGCCAGCAGCTTAAACCTCCAGGGGAGGACCTACAATGAGCAGTTCTTC. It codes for CASSLNLQGRTYNEQFF.

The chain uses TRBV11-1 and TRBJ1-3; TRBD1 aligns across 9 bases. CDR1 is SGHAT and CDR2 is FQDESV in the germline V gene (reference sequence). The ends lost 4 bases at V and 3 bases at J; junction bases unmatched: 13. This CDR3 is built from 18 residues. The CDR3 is CASSSGQGRTENGNTIYF. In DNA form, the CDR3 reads TGTGCCAGCAGCTCGGGACAGGGAAGGACTGAAAATGGAAACACCATATATTTT.

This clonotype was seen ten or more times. For the CDR3, the DNA is TGCAGTGCTAGAGTGGCCGGACAGATGAACACTGAAGCTTTCTTT. Its translation is CSARVAGQMNTEAFF. The chain joins TRBV20-1 to TRBJ1-1, with D tentatively TRBD1 (6 bases). This CDR3 comprises 15 residues. The germline V and J ends were trimmed by 1 base and 0 bases, with 12 bases remaining between them. Germline-derived CDR1 and CDR2 are DFQATT and SNEGSKA (reference sequence).

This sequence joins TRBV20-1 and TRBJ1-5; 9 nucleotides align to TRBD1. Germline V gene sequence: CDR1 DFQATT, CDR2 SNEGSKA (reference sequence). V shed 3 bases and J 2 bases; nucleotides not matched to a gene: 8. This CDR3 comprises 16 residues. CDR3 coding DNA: TGCAGTGCTAGGTGGACAGGGGCGGAAGGCAATCAGCCCCAGCATTTT. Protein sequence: CSARWTGAEGNQPQHF.

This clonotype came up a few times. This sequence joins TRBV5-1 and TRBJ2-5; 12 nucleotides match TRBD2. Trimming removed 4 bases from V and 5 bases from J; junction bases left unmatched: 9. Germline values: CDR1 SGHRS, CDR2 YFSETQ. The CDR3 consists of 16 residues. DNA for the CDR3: TGCGCCAGCAGCCTCGACGGTACTAGCGGGGGGGAGACCCAGTACTTC. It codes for CASSLDGTSGGETQYF.

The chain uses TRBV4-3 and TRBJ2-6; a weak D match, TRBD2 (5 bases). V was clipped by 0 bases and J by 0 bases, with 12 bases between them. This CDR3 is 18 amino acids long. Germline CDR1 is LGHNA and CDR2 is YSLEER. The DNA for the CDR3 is TGCGCCAGCAGCCAAGATTATATTGACTACTCTGGGGCCAACGTCCTGACTTTC. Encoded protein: CASSQDYIDYSGANVLTF.

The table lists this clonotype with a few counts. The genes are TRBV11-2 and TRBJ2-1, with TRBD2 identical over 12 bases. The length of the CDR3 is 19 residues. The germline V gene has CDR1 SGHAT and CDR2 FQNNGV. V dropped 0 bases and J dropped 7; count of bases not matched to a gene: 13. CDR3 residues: CASSLDEASGGALLNEQFF. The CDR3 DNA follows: TGTGCCAGCAGCTTAGACGAGGCTAGCGGGGGGGCCTTATTGAATGAGCAGTTCTTC.

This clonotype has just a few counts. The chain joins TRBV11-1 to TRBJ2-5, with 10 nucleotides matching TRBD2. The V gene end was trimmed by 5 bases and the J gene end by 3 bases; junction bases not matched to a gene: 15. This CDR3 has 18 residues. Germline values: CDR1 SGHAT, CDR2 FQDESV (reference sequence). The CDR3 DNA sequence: TGTGCCAGCAGCCTTATTACGGGTAGTAGCGGGGGGAAAGAGACCCAGTACTTC. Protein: CASSLITGSSGGKETQYF.

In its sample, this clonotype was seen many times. The CDR3 DNA follows: TGTGCCAGCAGTCCAACAGCATCAGATACGCAGTATTTT. It specifies CASSPTASDTQYF. The V gene is TRBV12-3 or TRBV12-4, the J gene TRBJ2-3; D call uncertain. The CDR3 totals 13 residues. The V gene lost 5 bases and the J gene lost 4 bases, with 10 bases spanning the gap.

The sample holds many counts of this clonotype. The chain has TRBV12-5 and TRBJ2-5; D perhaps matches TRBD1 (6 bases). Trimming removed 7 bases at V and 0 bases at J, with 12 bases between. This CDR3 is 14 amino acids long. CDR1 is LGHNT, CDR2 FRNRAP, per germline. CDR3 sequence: CASARNRDQETQYF. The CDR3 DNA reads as TGTGCTAGTGCCAGGAACAGGGACCAAGAGACCCAGTACTTC.